Listed below are T cell receptor beta chains from one sample, sequenced in a study of breast tumors, draining lymph nodes, adjacent tissues. One entry per CDR3 protein results from TCRdb running MiXCR on the multiplex PCR reads. Of over 200,000 distinct CDR3 sequences listed, less than 40% are singletons. The sequenced material came from axillary lymph node tissue. These receptors all stem from a female donor with breast cancer. Some clones in this sample may be carry-over from other donors' samples. CDR3s leave out the opening cysteine and the closing phenylalanine or tryptophan. The D gene is left open where the match is weak.

j_gene | d_gene | v_gene | CDR3aa
TRBJ1-1 | NA | TRBV11-2 | ASSLLRAEAF
TRBJ2-2 | NA | TRBV7-2 | ASSPLAGYSGELF
TRBJ2-3 | NA | TRBV11-2 | ASSTAGTDTQY
TRBJ2-1 | TRBD2 | TRBV7-3 | ASSPSSRLAGVEQF
TRBJ2-1 | TRBD2 | TRBV6-5 | ASSYDRREGGEQF
TRBJ2-5 | NA | TRBV19 | ASSIEGARGPQY
TRBJ2-2 | NA | TRBV6-1 | ASSSKGAGANTGELF
TRBJ1-5 | NA | TRBV5-1 | ASSLSSGRDQPQH
TRBJ2-3 | NA | TRBV7-9 | ASTADRSSEQY
TRBJ2-3 | TRBD2 | TRBV25-1 | ASTVAGVADTQY
TRBJ2-1 | NA | TRBV7-9 | ASGTGTQYNEQF
TRBJ2-7 | TRBD2 | TRBV20-1 | SASDATSVSYEQY
TRBJ2-1 | TRBD2 | TRBV9 | ASSGGTSGRAGEQF
TRBJ1-2 | NA | TRBV11-3 | ASRGVTGGYT
TRBJ2-3 | TRBD1 | TRBV9 | ASSRGTGGLTSTDTQY
TRBJ2-1 | TRBD2 | TRBV11-2 | ASSLDEASGRDPEQF
TRBJ1-3 | NA | TRBV4-3 | ASSQDDGDAGNTIY
TRBJ2-5 | NA | TRBV24-1 | ATSDAGLVGQETQY
TRBJ2-3 | NA | TRBV20-1 | SATPDEDTPC
TRBJ2-5 | NA | TRBV20-1 | SASAGQETQY
TRBJ2-7 | NA | TRBV3-1 | ASSHPGRDPYEQY
TRBJ2-3 | NA | TRBV5-1 | ASRLGAITDTQY
TRBJ1-4 | NA | TRBV25-1 | ASATNLEEKLF
TRBJ2-2 | NA | TRBV20-1 | SARGGGSAARELF
TRBJ2-7 | TRBD2 | TRBV20-1 | SARGLAGDAPGAYEQY
TRBJ2-6 | NA | TRBV2 | ASSLSISGANVLT
TRBJ2-2 | NA | TRBV7-2 | ATSGRNTGELF
TRBJ2-1 | NA | TRBV4-1 | ASSQGLQTSSYNEQF
TRBJ1-6 | NA | TRBV6-1 | ASSIINSPLH